This passage covers 2 T cell receptor beta chains from one sample sequenced in a study of shared clonotypes between healthy human individuals. CD45RO negativity and positive selection for CCR7 defined naive CD8 cells, a population that excluded terminally differentiated effector memory CD45RA+ cells. Profiled with immunoSEQ multiplex PCR; TCRdb holds only in-frame clones, not every one. The table shows just over 2,000,000 clones, with approximately 94% occurring only once. Sequencing was performed on naive CD8+ T cells sorted from blood. The origin of the receptors is a man between 18 and 29 years old in good health.

Points on this clone: Other DNA sequences in this specimen translate into the identical CDR3. The rearrangement uses TRBV10-3 and TRBJ2-5; 8 bases are a match to TRBD1. The CDR3 is made up of 14 amino acids. CDR1 is ENHRY, CDR2 SYGVKD, per germline. J lost 2 bases, V lost 3 bases, and 2 bases had no gene match. The CDR3 DNA follows: TGTGCCATCAGTGAAACAGGGGGGCAAGAGACCCAGTACTTC. Translation: CAISETGGQETQYF.

The V and J genes are TRBV12-5 and TRBJ2-7; TRBD1 is a possible D gene (5 bases). V was cut by 7 bases and J by 0 bases, with 25 bases left in between. The CDR3 runs to 18 residues. The germline V gene has CDR1 LGHNT and CDR2 FRNRAP. CDR3 DNA sequence: TGTGCTAGTGCCCTCATGCCTGGGGCAGGAAGAAGCTCCTACGAGCAGTACTTC. Amino acids: CASALMPGAGRSSYEQYF.